This section outlines one TCR beta chain sequence together with its context. What it recognizes is unknown. Profiled with immunoSEQ multiplex PCR; TCRdb holds only in-frame clones, not every one. The sample has 80,000 to 100,000 clones, roughly four fifths seen once. The sample originates from a study of graft-versus-host responses after intestinal transplantation. Study-level information: Multivisceral, liver-intestinal, or isolated intestinal transplants were given to recipients. Every transplant recipient was induced with anti-thymocyte globulin, then maintained on tacrolimus and steroids for around 3 years.

The V end lost 2 bases, the J end lost 8 bases, and 10 bases lay between the germline ends. Germline V CDR1 and CDR2: SGHNT, YENEEA. This CDR3 is built from 13 residues. Regarding the study as a whole: GvH clones appeared in recipient marrow, some first in ileum or blood. Peak circulating GvH clone levels were associated with early post-transplant HvG declines.

The material was unstimulated CD8+ T cells sorted from spleen or lymph node cells, obtained before intestinal transplant. The receptor was isolated from a human donor who received an intestinal transplant. This rearrangement joins TRBV11-3 to TRBJ2-1, with D maybe TRBD2 (5 bases). CDR3 nucleotide sequence: TGTGCCAGCAGCTTAATAGGGAGTGATGAGCAGTTCTTC. Amino acids: CASSLIGSDEQFF.